This TCR beta chain was sequenced for a study of blood T cell repertoires in COVID-19 (dated by TCRdb to the early 2020s). For the study in its entirety: Collaborator samples came from the United States, Italy and Spain and covered acute and convalescent phases of COVID-19. The material from the prospective study consisted of cDNA or gDNA derived from T cells, B-cell-depleted T cells, or PBMCs. The dataset comprised deeply sampled blood TCRbeta repertoires from subjects exposed to, actively infected with, or recovered from COVID-19. The repertoires were made available in a free public database intended to serve as a resource for research on the immune response to SARS-CoV-2. Samples came from the ongoing ImmuneRACE study (first 160 participants) plus 1,254 subjects from 6 global collaborators. Sample metadata almost always included a de-identified subject ID, COVID-19 status, age in years and sex. Where available, HLA class I and class II types were taken from metadata supplied by the sample provider and were not determined by assay-based typing. Findings and caveats that apply to the study as a whole: Clinical and demographic metadata were provided uncurated, with the amount varying by source and participant.

In the case of this clone: Its antigen has not been determined. Qualities for individual bases were not recorded, and no much larger clone is one base off.

Participants in the prospective study were aged about 18 to 90 years, lived in under 30 United States geographic areas, and enrolled through a virtual design. To assign participants to cohorts, the prospective study relied on clinical history that participants themselves reported in a screening survey and a study questionnaire. ImmuneRACE Cohort 3 recovered participants were defined by two consecutive negative NP/OP PCR tests, healthcare professional clearance, or symptom resolution. In the prospective study, mobile phlebotomists collected whole blood, serum and a nasopharyngeal or oropharyngeal swab from each participant. Prospective study participants could optionally give additional blood draws and questionnaires over a 2-month period. Before DNA extraction, prospective study blood samples were shipped either frozen or at room temperature. The immunoSEQ Assay, a bias-controlled multiplex PCR, was used to amplify TCRbeta CDR3 regions from genomic DNA. On the study's bioinformatics: The number of nucleated cells in each sample was estimated by amplification of reference gene primers within the assay. To quantify the absolute abundance of each unique TCRbeta CDR3 rearrangement, sequence reads were collapsed and filtered. Productive Simpson clonality was computed per sample as the square root of Simpson's diversity index over productive rearrangements. TCRdb mirrors the immuneACCESS table, restricted to in-frame sequences. Some clones are absent from its copies; in checked studies, under half trace to an unresolved V gene, and the reason for the others is unknown. V, J and clone size are those of that table, while D and trimming were read from the DNA. The sample table records 150,000 to 250,000 clones; around 81% of these occur just once. Of the sample, around 7% falls within the top ten clones.

There are 15 amino acids in the CDR3, from cysteine to phenylalanine inclusive. Only the CDR3 DNA is retained, 45 bases long and in frame from the first base. Trimming at the junction amounts to 4 bases on V and 4 bases on J, and the germline ends lie 17 bases apart. The germline V gene (reference sequence) gives CDR1 as GTSNPN and CDR2 as SVGIG. The source is a man aged 35 to 55 who had recovered from COVID-19. Sequencing was done on a sample of PBMCs or T cells enriched from blood (not recorded which). The V and J genes are TRBV30 and TRBJ2-1; the D segment could be TRBD2, given 5 matching bases. Here is the DNA: TGTGCCTGGACCCCGGACTTAAACCGTTACAATGAGCAGTTCTTC. Its translation reads: CAWTPDLNRYNEQFF. The full variable domain, with segments outside the CDR3 supplied by the reference TRBV30 and TRBJ2-1 proteins, appears as SQTIHQWPATLVQPVGSPLSLECTVEGTSNPNLYWYRQAAGRGLQLLFYSVGIGQISSEVPQNLSASRPQDRQFILSSKKLLLSDSGFYLCAWTPDLNRYNEQFFGPGTRLTVL.